This TCR beta chain is from a study of T cell repertoires in cytomegalovirus infection. Study information: CMV epitopes that were recently identified and HLA-C-restricted were used alongside well-studied HLA-B-restricted ones. CMV infection plus the matching HLA type was flagged by public TCR beta signatures. Study conclusions and caveats: CMV-specific HLA-C-restricted TCR beta clonotypes dominated the ex vivo response. Carriage of CMV together with the relevant HLA was identifiable through cumulative public TCR beta family frequency.

About this clonotype itself: What it binds is not known.

TCRdb redid the calling of the reads with MiXCR, one entry per CDR3 protein. This sample yields some 500,000 distinct CDR3 sequences, of which roughly 42% are seen a single time; more than 40% belongs to the top ten. Germline V CDR1 and CDR2: KGHSH, LQKENI. The V and J ends lost 1 base and 7 bases, in that order; junction bases with no gene match: 7. The CDR3 is 15 amino acids. The rearrangement joins TRBV18 to TRBJ1-5, with 7 bases fitting TRBD1. The source of this sequence is a human donor in good health (CMV status not recorded). Some clones in this sample may be carry-over from other donors' samples. The specimen comprised cultured PBMCs, sampled from culture after CMV antigen stimulation. CDR3 region: CASSPLQGSEQPQHF. CDR3 nucleotide sequence: TGTGCCAGCTCACCACTACAGGGGTCGGAGCAGCCCCAGCATTTT.